These 27 T cell receptor beta chains came from one sample sequenced in a study of blood T cells in healthy people across ages (dated by TCRdb to 2013 to 2016). The library was built by means of 5' RACE. The run used an Illumina HiSeq 2500. The second PCR ran for about 7 to 11 cycles and used a J-beta primer mix along with a sample-barcoded 5' primer. TCRdb passed the public sequencing reads through fastp at Q25 and MiXCR, retaining productive beta sequences. Every entry covers one CDR3 protein and lists the most common genes and DNA from its rows. The sample records 1.5 million to 2 million distinct CDR3 sequences, 28% of which are singletons. The ten top clones hold approximately 7.7% of the sample. The sample consisted of blood. Receptors were obtained from a woman younger than 45 in good health.

This clonotype occurred a few times. The V and J genes are TRBV4-3 and TRBJ1-1; TRBD1 is a possible D gene (6 bases). Trimming cost V 0 bases and J 0 bases, with 17 bases left between them. Germline V gives CDR1 LGHNA, CDR2 YSLEER. The CDR3 extends over 18 amino acids. The CDR3 loop is CASSQDPEGTPLNTEAFF. Written as DNA, the CDR3 is TGCGCCAGCAGCCAAGATCCTGAGGGGACACCCCTGAACACTGAAGCTTTCTTT.

This clonotype was recorded a few times. V gene TRBV27 combines with J gene TRBJ2-6; D might be TRBD1 (6 bases). The CDR3 length is 18 residues. Germline lookup yields CDR1 MNHEY and CDR2 SMNVEV (reference sequence). V dropped 8 bases and J dropped 0 bases, with 20 bases sitting between them. The CDR3 coding sequence is TGTGCCAGCGCCAACCGATTAGGACAGAGCTCTGGGGCCAACGTCCTGACTTTC. This codes for CASANRLGQSSGANVLTF.

This clonotype was recorded many times. V usage is TRBV7-2 and J usage is TRBJ2-3, with D possibly being TRBD1 or TRBD2 (5 bases each). Germline lookup yields CDR1 SGHTA and CDR2 FQGNSA. V was cut by 2 bases and J by 2 bases, with 14 bases left in between. There are 16 residues in the CDR3. CDR3 DNA sequence: TGTGCCAGCAGCTTAAGGGGACGGATCTACACAGATACGCAGTATTTT. It encodes CASSLRGRIYTDTQYF.

In this sample, this clonotype turned up a few times. The chain couples TRBV11-3 to TRBJ2-5; no definite D call. The CDR3 contains 15 residues. V was pared by 1 base and J by 1 base, with 10 bases between. The germline V gene encodes CDR1 SGHNT and CDR2 YENEEA. The CDR3: CASSLGLSSQETQYF. The CDR3 nucleotides are TGTGCCAGCAGCTTAGGATTGAGTTCCCAAGAGACCCAGTACTTC. The whole variable domain, filled in from reference TRBV11-3 and TRBJ2-5, reads EAGVVQSPRYKIIEKKQPVAFWCNPISGHNTLYWYLQNLGQGPELLIRYENEEAVDDSQLPKDRFSAERLKGVDSTLKIQPAELGDSAVYLCASSLGLSSQETQYFGPGTRLLVL.

The rearrangement links TRBV18 to TRBJ2-7; D is unresolved. The germline V gene has CDR1 KGHSH and CDR2 LQKENI. V was pared by 4 bases and J by 5 bases, with 15 bases between. CDR3 size: 14 residues. The CDR3 DNA is TGTGCCAGCTCACTCCATATCGGTTTTGACGAGCAGTACTTC. Translated, it gives CASSLHIGFDEQYF.

The genes are TRBV30 and TRBJ1-4; 10 bases match TRBD1. The germline gives CDR1 GTSNPN, CDR2 SVGIG (reference sequence). This CDR3 contains 14 residues. V shed 2 bases, J shed 8 bases, and the junction held 5 bases outside the gene matches. The CDR3 spells CAWSSGTGAEKLFF. In DNA, the CDR3 is TGTGCCTGGAGTTCGGGGACAGGGGCAGAAAAACTGTTTTTT.

At least ten counts were recorded for this clonotype. V gene TRBV7-2 combines with J gene TRBJ2-1, with 8 bases matching TRBD2. This CDR3 spans 16 amino acids. Per germline, CDR1 SGHTA and CDR2 FQGNSA. V trimming: 4 bases; J trimming: 6 bases; junction bases outside the gene matches: 11. CDR3 loop: CASSSQLGGRFNEQFF. The CDR3 nucleotides read TGTGCCAGCAGCTCCCAGCTTGGCGGGAGGTTCAATGAGCAGTTCTTC.

In regard to this clonotype: A much larger clone is a single base away; this may be a read error. V is TRBV5-6 and J is TRBJ2-7, with D perhaps TRBD2 (6 bases). The CDR3 spans 15 residues. CDR1 and CDR2 (germline): SGHDT, YYEEEE. CDR3 in amino acids: CASSLRGTLSFEQYF. CDR3 nucleotide sequence: TGTGCCAGCAGCTTGAGAGGGACTCTCTCCTTCGAGCAGTACTTC.

This clonotype has only a few counts. J is TRBJ2-3 and V is TRBV27; 10 bases fit TRBD2. J was trimmed by 5 bases and V by 3 bases; bases with no gene match: 2. The germline gives CDR1 MNHEY, CDR2 SMNVEV (reference sequence). The CDR3 runs to 14 residues. CDR3 bases: TGTGCCAGCAGTTTCGGACTAGCGGAAGATACGCAGTATTTT. Amino acid sequence: CASSFGLAEDTQYF.

This clonotype has only a few counts. V usage is TRBV27 and J usage is TRBJ2-5; weak D call: TRBD1 (5 bases). This CDR3 has 12 residues. Looked up from germline, CDR1 is MNHEY and CDR2 is SMNVEV (reference sequence). Trimming cost V 5 bases and J 9 bases, with 13 bases left between them. CDR3 DNA sequence: TGTGCCAGCAGTCTAACAGGCAGGGCCCAGTACTTC. Protein: CASSLTGRAQYF.

This clonotype was recorded a few times. The chain is built from TRBV3-1 and TRBJ2-5, with TRBD1 as a possible D gene (6 bases). V gave up 8 bases and J gave up 2 bases, with 12 bases separating them. The length of the CDR3 is 13 residues. Germline V gives CDR1 LGHDT, CDR2 YNNKEL (reference sequence). The CDR3 region is CASVRRGQETQYF. The DNA of the CDR3 is TGTGCCAGCGTGCGCAGGGGACAAGAGACCCAGTACTTC.

This clonotype was found many times. The CDR3 reads CASSLELAGGQEQFF. CDR3 bases: TGTGCCAGCAGCTTAGAGTTAGCGGGAGGTCAGGAGCAGTTCTTC. V and J are TRBV7-8 and TRBJ2-1, with TRBD2 matching 10 bases. The CDR3 is made up of 15 amino acids. V was pared by 1 base and J by 10 bases, with 7 bases of the junction left unmatched. CDR1 is SGHVS, CDR2 FQNEAQ, per germline.

This clonotype was counted between two and nine times. The rearrangement joins TRBV20-1 to TRBJ2-1; 8 bases fit TRBD2. The CDR3 has 16 residues. V lost 1 base, J lost 2 bases, and 7 bases stayed unmatched. CDR1 is DFQATT, CDR2 SNEGSKA, per germline (reference sequence). CDR3 loop: CSARGEAGGPYNEQFF. The CDR3 bases are TGCAGTGCTAGAGGGGAGGCGGGAGGTCCCTACAATGAGCAGTTCTTC.

The chain carries TRBV29-1 and TRBJ2-1; 9 bases are a match to TRBD1. This CDR3 is 14 amino acids long. With V trimmed by 6 bases and J by 12 bases, 15 bases remained unmatched. From germline, CDR1 is SQVTM and CDR2 ANQGSEA. The CDR3 sequence is CSVVEAGQGYRQFF. CDR3 coding DNA: TGCAGCGTCGTAGAGGCGGGACAGGGATATCGGCAGTTCTTC.

This chain connects TRBV7-9 to TRBJ1-2, with 12 nucleotides matching TRBD1. Germline loops: CDR1 SEHNR, CDR2 FQNEAQ (reference sequence). Unmatched junction bases numbered 7, after V lost 6 bases and J lost 8 bases. The CDR3 loop spans 14 amino acids. CDR3 sequence: CASRPGTGGLGYTF. The CDR3 nucleotides read TGTGCCAGCAGACCAGGGACAGGGGGCTTGGGCTACACCTTC.

This sequence joins TRBV18 and TRBJ2-3; D remains unclear. V gave up 8 bases and J gave up 2 bases, with 8 bases separating them. This CDR3 is built from 12 residues. The V gene's germline CDR1 is KGHSH and CDR2 LQKENI. The CDR3 DNA reads TGTGCCAGCACGTCCCCCACAGATACGCAGTATTTT. Translation: CASTSPTDTQYF.

The CDR3 sequence: CASQSGQVTGANVLTF. CDR3 DNA: TGTGCCAGTCAATCCGGCCAAGTAACTGGGGCCAACGTCCTGACTTTC. The rearrangement uses TRBV19 and TRBJ2-6; D unclear. V dropped 8 bases and J dropped 2 bases, with 16 bases sitting between them. The CDR3 totals 16 residues. CDR1 and CDR2 from the germline V gene are LNHDA and SQIVND (reference sequence).

The chain links TRBV18 to TRBJ2-7; 8 nucleotides match TRBD2. The CDR3 is 17 residues long. Germline assignment: CDR1 KGHSH and CDR2 LQKENI. Trimming removed 3 bases from V and 1 base from J; junction bases left unmatched: 11. Here the CDR3 reads CASSPTTSSGLSYEQYF. CDR3 DNA: TGTGCCAGCTCACCCACAACTTCTAGCGGGTTGTCCTACGAGCAGTACTTC.

This clonotype appeared a few times. The chain has TRBV6-5 and TRBJ2-7; the match to TRBD1 covers 8 bases. The ends lost 5 bases at V and 0 bases at J; junction bases unmatched: 9. The germline CDR1 and CDR2 sequences are MNHEY and SVGAGI. The CDR3 covers 16 residues. CDR3 protein: CASSQPGGGISYEQYF. The CDR3 DNA reads TGTGCCAGCAGTCAACCAGGGGGCGGAATCTCCTACGAGCAGTACTTC.

The chain carries TRBV7-2 and TRBJ2-7; 10 positions agree with TRBD2. The CDR3 is 16 amino acids. The germline V gene encodes CDR1 SGHTA and CDR2 FQGNSA. The ends lost 7 bases at V and 7 bases at J; junction bases unmatched: 16. CDR3 amino acids: CASNFRTLAGAEEQYF. CDR3 bases: TGTGCCAGCAACTTCCGAACCCTAGCGGGAGCGGAGGAGCAGTACTTC. Variable domain in full (rest from reference TRBV7-2 and TRBJ2-7): GAGVSQSPSNKVTEKGKDVELRCDPISGHTALYWYRQSLGQGLEFLIYFQGNSAPDKSGLPSDRFSAERTGGSVSTLTIQRTQQEDSAVYLCASNFRTLAGAEEQYFGPGTRLTVT.

The CDR3 loop reads CSAKREGAYEQYF. The CDR3 DNA reads as TGCAGTGCCAAGCGGGAGGGGGCCTACGAGCAGTACTTC. The chain links TRBV20-1 to TRBJ2-7, with TRBD2 matching 10 bases. Trimming cost V 6 bases and J 2 bases; bases outside gene matches: 4. Looked up from germline, CDR1 is DFQATT and CDR2 is SNEGSKA (reference sequence). The CDR3 runs to 13 residues.

The chain carries TRBV29-1 and TRBJ2-1; no clear D. The CDR3 consists of 14 residues. Trimming pared 0 bases from V and 10 bases from J, leaving 16 bases between. Germline CDR1 and CDR2: SQVTM and ANQGSEA. The CDR3 DNA reads as TGCAGCGTTGAAGACAGGCCAAGGTCCTACGAGCAGTTCTTC. Its translation: CSVEDRPRSYEQFF.

The rearrangement joins TRBV5-1 to TRBJ1-6; weak D call: TRBD1 (5 bases). Germline CDR1 and CDR2: SGHRS and YFSETQ. The CDR3 covers 15 residues. V was pared by 7 bases and J by 7 bases, with 18 bases between. In DNA, the CDR3 is TGCGCCAGCTCGACCCAGGGAATCGACAATTCACCCCTCCACTTT. Translated: CASSTQGIDNSPLHF.

The chain has TRBV27 and TRBJ2-2; no definite D call. CDR3 length equals 15 residues. The V gene lost 0 bases and the J gene lost 1 base, with 6 bases spanning the gap. Germline V gene data show CDR1 as MNHEY and CDR2 as SMNVEV (reference sequence). CDR3 sequence: CASSLSSLNTGELFF. The CDR3 region has the DNA TGTGCCAGCAGTTTATCGTCCTTGAACACCGGGGAGCTGTTTTTT.

This chain uses TRBV7-2 with TRBJ1-5, with unresolved D. V was cut by 5 bases and J by 2 bases, with 13 bases left in between. Germline CDR1 and CDR2: SGHTA and FQGNSA. The CDR3 has 15 residues. Written as DNA, the CDR3 is TGTGCCAGCAGCCCAGAGACCACCCGCAATCAGCCCCAGCATTTT. Amino acid sequence: CASSPETTRNQPQHF.

The rearrangement joins TRBV3-1 to TRBJ2-5; 8 nucleotides align to TRBD1. This CDR3 region has 13 residues. Germline V lookup: CDR1 LGHDT, CDR2 YNNKEL (reference sequence). Unmatched junction bases numbered 5, after V lost 5 bases and J lost 6 bases. CDR3 sequence: CASSGQGRQTQYF. DNA of the CDR3: TGTGCCAGCAGCGGACAGGGTCGGCAGACCCAGTACTTC.

This clonotype was picked up many times. This rearrangement joins TRBV29-1 to TRBJ2-7; D unresolved. Germline CDR1 SQVTM, CDR2 ANQGSEA. V was pared by 5 bases and J by 2 bases, with 7 bases between. The CDR3 is 11 residues long. The CDR3 here is CSVLLTYEQYF. The CDR3 bases are TGCAGCGTTCTCTTAACCTACGAGCAGTACTTC.